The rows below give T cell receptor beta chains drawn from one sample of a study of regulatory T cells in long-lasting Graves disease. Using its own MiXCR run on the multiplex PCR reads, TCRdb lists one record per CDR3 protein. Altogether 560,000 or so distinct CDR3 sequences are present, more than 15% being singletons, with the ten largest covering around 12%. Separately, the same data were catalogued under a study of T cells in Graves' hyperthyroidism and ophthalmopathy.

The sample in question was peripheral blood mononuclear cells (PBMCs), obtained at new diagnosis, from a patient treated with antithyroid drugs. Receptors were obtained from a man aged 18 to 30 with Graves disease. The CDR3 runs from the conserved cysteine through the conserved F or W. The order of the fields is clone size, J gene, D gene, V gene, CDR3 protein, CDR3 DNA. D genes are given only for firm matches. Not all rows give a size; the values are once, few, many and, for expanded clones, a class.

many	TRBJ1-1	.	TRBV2	CASSEARRNTEAFF	TGTGCCAGCAGTGAAGCGCGGAGAAACACTGAAGCTTTCTTT
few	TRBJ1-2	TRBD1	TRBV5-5	CASSLGQGAWYGYTF	TGTGCCAGCAGCTTAGGACAGGGGGCATGGTATGGCTACACCTTC
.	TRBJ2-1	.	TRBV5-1	CASSKVDRSYNEQFF	TGCGCCAGCAGCAAGGTGGACCGCTCCTACAATGAGCAGTTCTTC
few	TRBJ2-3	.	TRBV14	CASSQGVPDTQYF	TGTGCCAGCAGCCAAGGGGTTCCAGATACGCAGTATTTT
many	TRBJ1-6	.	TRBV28	CASSLVRDTLHF	TGTGCCAGCAGTTTAGTAAGGGACACCCTCCACTTT
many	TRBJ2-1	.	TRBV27	CASSLVSGVRGEQFF	TGTGCCAGCAGTTTGGTGTCCGGAGTTCGCGGTGAGCAGTTCTTC
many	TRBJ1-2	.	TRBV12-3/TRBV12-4	CASTPRGNYGYTF	TGTGCCAGCACCCCCCGCGGAAACTATGGCTACACCTTC
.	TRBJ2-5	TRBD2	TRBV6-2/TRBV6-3	CASRGSGAGVLETQYF	TGTGCCAGCAGGGGAAGTGGAGCGGGAGTACTAGAGACCCAGTACTTC
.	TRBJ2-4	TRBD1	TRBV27	CASTPTGGGGKNIQYF	TGTGCCAGCACGCCGACAGGGGGTGGGGGCAAAAACATTCAGTACTTC
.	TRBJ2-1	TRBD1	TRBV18	CASSTNQGQGPNEQFF	TGTGCCAGCTCAACAAATCAGGGACAGGGACCCAATGAGCAGTTCTTC
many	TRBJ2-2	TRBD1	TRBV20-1	CSATGTGPTGELFF	TGCAGTGCGACCGGGACAGGGCCCACCGGGGAGCTGTTTTTT
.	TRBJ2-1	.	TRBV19	CASGQGNEQFF	TGTGCCAGTGGGCAGGGAAATGAGCAGTTCTTC
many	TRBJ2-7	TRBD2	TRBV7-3	CASSPSGRAPPYEQYF	TGTGCCAGCAGCCCTAGCGGGAGGGCCCCCCCCTACGAGCAGTACTTC
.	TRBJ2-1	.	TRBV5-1	CASTRDPTYNGQFF	TGCGCCAGTACCCGGGACCCGACCTACAATGGGCAGTTCTTC
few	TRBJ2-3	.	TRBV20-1	CSAQVGGPDTQYF	TGCAGTGCCCAGGTGGGGGGTCCAGATACGCAGTATTTT
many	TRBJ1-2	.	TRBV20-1	CSARVYDRSHYGYTF	TGCAGTGCTAGAGTATACGACAGGTCGCACTATGGCTACACCTTC
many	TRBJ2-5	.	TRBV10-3	CAISESKGPTRGTQYF	TGTGCCATCAGTGAGTCGAAAGGGCCCACTAGGGGGACCCAGTACTTC
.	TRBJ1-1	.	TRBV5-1	CASGLGVGENTEAFF	TGCGCCAGCGGCTTGGGAGTTGGCGAGAACACTGAAGCTTTCTTT
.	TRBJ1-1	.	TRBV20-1	CSARSALNTEAFF	TGCAGTGCTAGATCCGCACTGAACACTGAAGCTTTCTTT
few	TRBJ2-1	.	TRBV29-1	CSVEEPDYNEQFF	TGCAGCGTTGAAGAACCAGACTACAATGAGCAGTTCTTC
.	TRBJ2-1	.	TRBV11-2	CASSPGWDEQFF	TGTGCCAGCAGCCCCGGGTGGGATGAGCAGTTCTTC
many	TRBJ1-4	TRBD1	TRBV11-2	CASSLTGDPERLEKLFF	TGTGCCAGCAGCTTGACAGGGGACCCCGAACGGTTGGAAAAACTGTTTTTT
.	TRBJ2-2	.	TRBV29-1	CSVEFRPGELFF	TGCAGCGTTGAATTCAGACCCGGGGAGCTGTTTTTT
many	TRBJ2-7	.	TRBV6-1	CASSRDGAYEQYF	TGTGCCAGCAGCCGGGACGGAGCCTACGAGCAGTACTTC
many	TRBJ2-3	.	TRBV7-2	CASSLGTADTQYF	TGTGCCAGCAGCTTAGGCACCGCAGATACGCAGTATTTT
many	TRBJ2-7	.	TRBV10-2	CASSDPASDYEQYF	TGCGCCAGCAGTGATCCGGCTAGCGACTACGAGCAGTACTTC
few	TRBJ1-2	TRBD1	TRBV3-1	CASSSGQRDYGYTF	TGTGCCAGCAGCTCGGGACAGCGGGACTATGGCTACACCTTC
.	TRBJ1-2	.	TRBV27	CASKGTGNARYTF	TGTGCCAGCAAGGGAACAGGGAACGCGCGCTACACCTTC
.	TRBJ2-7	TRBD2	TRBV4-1	CASSQVGSGTYEQYF	TGCGCCAGCAGCCAAGTAGGTAGCGGGACCTACGAGCAGTACTTC
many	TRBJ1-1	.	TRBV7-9	CASSLDLLNTEAFF	TGTGCCAGCAGCTTAGACCTGTTGAACACTGAAGCTTTCTTT
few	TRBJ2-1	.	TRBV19	CASSTLQGREQFF	TGTGCCAGTAGTACCTTACAGGGACGCGAGCAGTTCTTC
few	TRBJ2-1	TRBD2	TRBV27	CASSFRGRTYNEQFF	TGTGCCAGCAGTTTCCGCGGGAGGACCTACAATGAGCAGTTCTTC
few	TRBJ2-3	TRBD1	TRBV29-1	CSVPTGGWADTQYF	TGCAGCGTCCCTACAGGGGGCTGGGCAGATACGCAGTATTTT
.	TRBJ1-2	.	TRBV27	CASRQGFGDYGYTF	TGTGCCAGCAGGCAGGGGTTTGGGGACTATGGCTACACCTTC
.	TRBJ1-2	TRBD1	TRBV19	CASSRPRGIYGYTF	TGTGCCAGTAGTCGACCCAGGGGGATATATGGCTACACCTTC
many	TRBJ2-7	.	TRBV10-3	CAISDGGSDEQYF	TGTGCCATCAGTGATGGGGGGAGCGACGAGCAGTACTTC
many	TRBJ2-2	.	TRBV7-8	CASSQGGWRIGELFF	TGTGCCAGCAGCCAGGGGGGATGGCGTATCGGGGAGCTGTTTTTT
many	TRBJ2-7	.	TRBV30	CAWSVRLDGTYEQYF	TGTGCCTGGAGTGTACGACTAGACGGCACCTACGAGCAGTACTTC
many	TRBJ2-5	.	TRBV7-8	CASSKRQWETQYF	TGTGCCAGCAGCAAACGCCAATGGGAGACCCAGTACTTC
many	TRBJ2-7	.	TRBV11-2	CASSAGQSRIYEQYF	TGTGCCAGCAGCGCGGGACAGTCTAGAATCTACGAGCAGTACTTC
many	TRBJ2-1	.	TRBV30	CAVEGIRKTYNEQFF	TGTGCCGTGGAGGGTATCCGGAAGACCTACAATGAGCAGTTCTTC
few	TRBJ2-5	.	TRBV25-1	CASSDPGTQEGETQYF	TGTGCCAGCAGCGACCCCGGGACACAAGAAGGGGAGACCCAGTACTTC
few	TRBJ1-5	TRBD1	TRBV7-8	CASSRRRQGDGQPQHF	TGTGCCAGCAGCCGCCGTAGACAGGGGGATGGACAGCCCCAGCATTTT
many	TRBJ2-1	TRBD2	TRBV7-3	CASSLGTSRNNEQFF	TGTGCCAGCAGCTTAGGGACTAGCAGAAACAATGAGCAGTTCTTC
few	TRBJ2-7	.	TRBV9	CASSGTGSAYEQYF	TGTGCCAGCAGCGGGACCGGGTCCGCCTACGAGCAGTACTTC
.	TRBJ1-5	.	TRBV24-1	CATGVQGGQPQHF	TGTGCCACCGGAGTACAGGGAGGGCAGCCCCAGCATTTT
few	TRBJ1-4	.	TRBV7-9	CASSLAHGEDEKLFF	TGTGCCAGCAGCTTAGCACATGGAGAGGATGAAAAACTGTTTTTT
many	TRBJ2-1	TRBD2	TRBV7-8	CASSLVGLAGVRTSEPYNEQFF	TGTGCCAGCAGCTTAGTGGGACTAGCGGGAGTTAGAACGTCAGAGCCGTACAATGAGCAGTTCTTC
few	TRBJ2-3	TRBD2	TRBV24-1	CATSAAGGPGNTQYF	TGTGCCACCAGTGCGGCGGGAGGGCCGGGAAATACGCAGTATTTT
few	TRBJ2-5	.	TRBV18	CASSPRRGETQYF	TGTGCCAGCTCACCTCGGAGGGGAGAGACCCAGTACTTC
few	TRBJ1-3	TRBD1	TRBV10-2	CASSVDRGSGNTIYF	TGCGCCAGCTCCGTGGACAGGGGCTCTGGAAACACCATATATTTT
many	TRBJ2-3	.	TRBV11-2	CASSFMTGATDTQYF	TGTGCCAGCAGCTTTATGACAGGAGCAACAGATACGCAGTATTTT
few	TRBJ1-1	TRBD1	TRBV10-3	CAKRDRADTEAFF	TGTGCCAAGAGGGACAGGGCAGACACTGAAGCTTTCTTT